This TCR beta chain was sequenced in a study of cytomegalovirus exposure and HLA in healthy donors. Study summary: As an earlier analysis found, roughly 180 million T cells yielded about 100 million unique TCR beta sequences. General study results and limits: The CMV antigen specificity of a few CMV-associated chains was confirmed through in vitro analysis. Common viral pathogens (according to a later analysis) appeared linked to several of the most significant clusters. By a later analysis, the bulk of CMV-associated TCR beta chains appeared HLA-restricted.

Per germline, CDR1 SGHRS and CDR2 YFSETQ. This CDR3 is built from 14 residues. Trimming removed 7 bases from V and 5 bases from J; junction bases left unmatched: 7. In the case of this clone: The antigen remains undetermined.

PCR involved 60 Vbeta and 13 Jbeta primers. The table came from immunoSEQ multiplex PCR; TCRdb's copy has only in-frame clones and leaves some out. The sample shows approximately 190,000 clones, about 81% of them seen only once. Sequenced sample: PBMCs. The chain recombines TRBV5-1 with TRBJ2-3; TRBD2 matches at 10 bases. The TCR sequence derives from a woman between 18 and 29 years old in good health and CMV-seronegative. CDR3 DNA: TGCGCCAGCTCACTAGCGGGGAATAAAGATACGCAGTATTTT. It translates to CASSLAGNKDTQYF.